One and the same sample provided the 10 T cell receptor beta chains below, sequenced in a study of Ad26.COV2.S vaccination and SARS-CoV-2 variants. The treatment denotes: some 20 received Ad26.COV2.S at low or high dose, single or two shots; about five received placebo; per-sample allocation not given. Collection of the samples took place on day 63 after the first injection of vaccine or placebo. Some clones are missing from TCRdb's copy, which holds only in-frame ones; the method was immunoSEQ multiplex PCR. This table holds 300,000 to 450,000 clones, approximately 85% found once. Specimen: peripheral blood, collected in a trial of Ad26.COV2.S vaccine versus placebo. The receptors originated from a person between 18 and 65 years old who received the Ad26.COV2.S COVID-19 vaccine or a placebo.

The chain uses TRBV7-6 and TRBJ2-1, with D perhaps matching TRBD2 (9 bases). The CDR3 covers 18 residues. The V gene lost 6 bases and the J gene lost 9 bases, with 30 bases spanning the gap. Germline V CDR1 and CDR2: SGHVS, FNYEAQ. The CDR3, as DNA: TGTGCCAGCAGTACCGGGACAGGCGGGGAGCGGGAGGTAGCTGAGCAGTTCTTC. This codes for CASSTGTGGEREVAEQFF.

The chain recombines TRBV27 with TRBJ2-3, with 7 bases that match TRBD2. The CDR3 is 15 residues long. The J segment lost 5 bases and the V segment lost 3 bases, leaving 8 bases of the junction unmatched. Germline CDR1 reads MNHEY; CDR2 reads SMNVEV (reference sequence). DNA of the CDR3: TGTGCCAGCAGTTTTCAGGGAGGGGTGGGAGATACGCAGTATTTT. This gives the protein CASSFQGGVGDTQYF.

This clone is a singleton in its sample. The chain is built from TRBV10-3 and TRBJ1-1; 12 bases agree with TRBD1. Germline CDR1 and CDR2: ENHRY and SYGVKD. This CDR3 is built from 16 residues. V lost 7 bases to trimming and J lost 1 base; unmatched junction nucleotides: 7. DNA for the CDR3: TGTGCCATCAATCCAGGGACAGGGGGCAGGAACACTGAAGCTTTCTTT. Translating gives CAINPGTGGRNTEAFF.

The chain combines TRBV3-1 (or the pseudogene TRBV3-2) with TRBJ2-7; 8 positions agree with TRBD1. J lost 9 bases, V lost 1 base, and 8 bases had no gene match. Germline V CDR1 and CDR2: LGHDT, YNNKEL (reference sequence). This CDR3 has 14 amino acids. The CDR3 coding sequence is TGTGCCAGCAGCCAAGGGGACAGGCCATTCTGGCAGTACTTC. Protein product: CASSQGDRPFWQYF.

The J gene is TRBJ1-5, the V gene TRBV20-1; no clear D. CDR1 and CDR2 from the germline V gene are DFQATT and SNEGSKA (reference sequence). CDR3 length: 15 amino acids. V gave up 3 bases and J gave up 4 bases, with 16 bases separating them. The CDR3, as DNA: TGCAGTGCTAGTGGAGACGGCCGTCTTAATCAGCCCCAGCATTTT. This translates into CSASGDGRLNQPQHF.

The rearrangement uses TRBV5-4 and TRBJ1-2; possible D gene TRBD1, 5 bases. This CDR3 has 18 residues. Germline CDR1 is SGHNT and CDR2 is YYREEE (reference sequence). V was clipped by 1 base and J by 1 base, with 20 bases between them. CDR3 loop: CASSLNVRDLRFNYGYTF. Here the CDR3 DNA reads TGTGCCAGCAGCTTGAACGTTAGGGACCTCCGGTTTAACTATGGCTACACCTTC.

This chain uses TRBV9 with TRBJ1-5; a weak D match, TRBD1 (5 bases). The V end lost 1 base, the J end lost 4 bases, and 12 bases lay between the germline ends. The germline V gene encodes CDR1 SGDLS and CDR2 YYNGEE. This CDR3 spans 15 amino acids. CDR3 sequence (DNA): TGTGCCAGCAGCGTATCGGCAGGGAGGAATCAGCCCCAGCATTTT. As protein: CASSVSAGRNQPQHF.

The genes are TRBV15 and TRBJ2-2; unclear D gene. Germline CDR1 and CDR2: LNHNV and YYDKDF (reference sequence). The CDR3 consists of 14 residues. Trimming took off 4 bases at V and 0 bases at J, with 6 bases between the two ends. The DNA for the CDR3 is TGTGCCACCAGCATTACCCCGAACACCGGGGAGCTGTTTTTT. Amino acid sequence: CATSITPNTGELFF. The full variable domain, with the rest looked up from reference TRBV15 and TRBJ2-2, is DAMVIQNPRYQVTQFGKPVTLSCSQTLNHNVMYWYQQKSSQAPKLLFHYYDKDFNNEADTPDNFQSRRPNTSFCFLDIRSPGLGDTAMYLCATSITPNTGELFFGEGSRLTVL.

V gene TRBV19 combines with J gene TRBJ2-2, with a tentative D call TRBD1 (6 bases). V was clipped by 1 base and J by 3 bases, with 12 bases between them. CDR1 and CDR2 (germline): LNHDA, SQIVND (reference sequence). The CDR3 loop spans 16 amino acids. The CDR3 protein is CASSIGTGSDTGELFF. The CDR3 DNA reads as TGTGCCAGTAGTATAGGTACAGGGTCGGACACCGGGGAGCTGTTTTTT.

The chain has TRBV6-1 and TRBJ2-7; the D gene is possibly TRBD1 (5 bases). The CDR3 extends over 13 amino acids. Germline assignment: CDR1 MNHNS and CDR2 SASEGT. The V gene lost 2 bases and the J gene lost 2 bases, with 7 bases spanning the gap. Here the CDR3 DNA reads TGTGCCAGCAGTGAATCCAGGGCCTACGAGCAGTACTTC. Protein: CASSESRAYEQYF.